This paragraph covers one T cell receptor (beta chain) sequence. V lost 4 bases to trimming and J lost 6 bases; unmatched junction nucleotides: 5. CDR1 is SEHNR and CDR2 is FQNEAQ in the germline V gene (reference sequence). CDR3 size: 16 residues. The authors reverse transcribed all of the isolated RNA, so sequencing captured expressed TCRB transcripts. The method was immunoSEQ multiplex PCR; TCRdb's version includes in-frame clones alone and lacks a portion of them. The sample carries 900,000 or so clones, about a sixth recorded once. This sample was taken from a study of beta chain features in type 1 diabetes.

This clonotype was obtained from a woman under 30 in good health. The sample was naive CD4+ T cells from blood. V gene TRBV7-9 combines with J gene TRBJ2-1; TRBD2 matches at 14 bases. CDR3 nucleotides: TGTGCCAGCAGCTCCGGGACTAGCGGGAGCTTCAATGAGCAGTTCTTC. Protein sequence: CASSSGTSGSFNEQFF. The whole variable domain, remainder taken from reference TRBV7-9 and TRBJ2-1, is DTGVSQNPRHKITKRGQNVTFRCDPISEHNRLYWYRQTLGQGPEFLTYFQNEAQLEKSRLLSDRFSAERPKGSFSTLEIQRTEQGDSAMYLCASSSGTSGSFNEQFFGPGTRLTVL.